The 20 T cell receptor beta chains below come from one sample, sequenced in a study of blood T cell repertoires in COVID-19 (dated by TCRdb to 2018 to 2021). Library creation used the immunoSEQ multiplex PCR assay. TCRdb mirrors the immuneACCESS table, restricted to in-frame sequences. Some clones are absent from its copies; in checked studies, under half trace to an unresolved V gene, and the reason for the others is unknown. Recorded for this sample are approximately 280,000 clones; roughly 90% of them occurred a single time. The leading ten clones occupy less than 2.5% of the sample. The sequenced sample consisted of peripheral blood. The receptors here all came from a man aged 50-59 years with acute or convalescent COVID-19.

The J gene is TRBJ1-5, the V gene TRBV10-2, with D maybe TRBD1 (6 bases). Germline V gives CDR1 WSHSY, CDR2 SAAADI. The CDR3 loop spans 13 amino acids. The V and J ends lost 10 bases and 4 bases respectively, with 14 bases between them. The chain's CDR3 is CATRDTLNQPQHF. For the CDR3, the DNA is TGCGCCACCAGGGACACCTTAAATCAGCCCCAGCATTTT.

In this sample, this clone turned up once. The chain joins TRBV30 to TRBJ1-4; 8 nucleotides agree with TRBD1. V lost 0 bases to trimming and J lost 4 bases; unmatched junction nucleotides: 10. This CDR3 region has 17 residues. Germline CDR1 GTSNPN, CDR2 SVGIG (reference sequence). The CDR3 nucleotides are TGTGCCTGGAGTGTACCCAGCCAGGGACAGGATAATGAAAAACTGTTTTTT. It translates to CAWSVPSQGQDNEKLFF.

V and J are TRBV6-5 and TRBJ1-1; TRBD1 matches at 8 bases. V gave up 1 base and J gave up 7 bases; unmatched junction bases: 8. This CDR3 has 15 residues. Germline V gene sequence: CDR1 MNHEY, CDR2 SVGAGI. CDR3 in DNA: TGTGCCAGCAGTTACTTTCTCGGACAGGGCGGTGAAGCTTTCTTT. Translation gives CASSYFLGQGGEAFF.

The chain carries TRBV9 and TRBJ2-5; weak D call: TRBD2 (6 bases). CDR1 SGDLS and CDR2 YYNGEE come from the germline V gene. The V and J ends lost 6 bases and 2 bases respectively, with 17 bases between them. The CDR3 runs 15 residues. The CDR3: CASTRGTERQETQYF. The CDR3 nucleotides read TGTGCCAGCACCCGGGGGACCGAGAGACAAGAGACCCAGTACTTC.

The rearrangement links TRBV18 to TRBJ2-3, with D maybe TRBD2 (6 bases). Trimming removed 10 bases at V and 6 bases at J, with 23 bases between. This CDR3 comprises 15 residues. Germline V CDR1 and CDR2: KGHSH, LQKENI. CDR3 loop: CATLLGGLVPDTQYF. CDR3 sequence (DNA): TGTGCCACCCTCCTGGGGGGACTGGTACCCGATACGCAGTATTTT.

V gene TRBV7-2 combines with J gene TRBJ2-2, with 8 bases fitting TRBD2. Germline-derived CDR1 and CDR2 are SGHTA and FQGNSA. The CDR3 runs to 16 residues. The V segment lost 4 bases and the J segment 1 base; nucleotides outside the gene matches: 5. CDR3 loop: CASSSVAGRNTGELFF. The CDR3 bases are TGTGCCAGCAGCTCAGTAGCGGGGAGGAACACCGGGGAGCTGTTTTTT.

This chain joins TRBV18 and TRBJ2-2; possible D gene TRBD1, 5 bases. This CDR3 spans 15 amino acids. CDR1 is KGHSH and CDR2 is LQKENI in the germline V gene. The V end was cut by 0 bases, the J end by 5 bases, with 10 bases between. CDR3 sequence reads: CASSPPKGYTGELFF. CDR3 DNA sequence: TGTGCCAGCTCACCACCGAAGGGGTATACCGGGGAGCTGTTTTTT.

This chain uses TRBV6-5 with TRBJ1-2; no clear D. Trimming pared 0 bases from V and 2 bases from J, leaving 10 bases between. The CDR3 runs 15 residues. In germline, CDR1 is MNHEY, CDR2 SVGAGI. The CDR3 is CASSYSLGRNYGYTF. As DNA, the CDR3 is TGTGCCAGCAGTTACTCCTTGGGCAGAAACTATGGCTACACCTTC.

V usage is TRBV19 and J usage is TRBJ1-6; no definite D call. Per germline, CDR1 LNHDA and CDR2 SQIVND (reference sequence). This CDR3 has 15 residues. V was trimmed by 2 bases and J by 13 bases, leaving 18 bases between them. The CDR3 loop reads CASSINVNSGVPLHF. In nucleotides, the CDR3 is TGTGCCAGTAGTATAAACGTCAATTCAGGCGTTCCCCTCCACTTT.

The genes are TRBV5-1 and TRBJ1-1; TRBD1 matches at 9 bases. After removal of 4 bases from V and 3 bases from J, the junction contained 7 bases not matched to a gene. The CDR3 totals 15 residues. Germline V gene lookup returns CDR1 SGHRS and CDR2 YFSETQ. CDR3 bases: TGCGCCAGCAGCGCCGACAGGGGGTTGGACACTGAAGCTTTCTTT. Its protein is CASSADRGLDTEAFF.

J is TRBJ1-5 and V is TRBV2; D is uncertain. CDR1 is SNHLY and CDR2 is FYNNEI in the germline V gene. The CDR3 loop spans 12 amino acids. The germline V and J ends were trimmed by 6 bases and 4 bases, with 7 bases remaining between them. CDR3 amino acids: CASRAGNQPQHF. CDR3 nucleotides: TGTGCCAGCAGGGCCGGGAATCAGCCCCAGCATTTT.

CDR3 in amino acids: CASSLSGQSYEQYF. The CDR3 DNA follows: TGTGCCAGCAGCTTATCGGGACAGTCCTACGAGCAGTACTTC. J is TRBJ2-7 and V is TRBV7-9, with 7 bases lining up with TRBD1. The junction had 2 bases not matched to a gene; V was cut back by 2 bases and J by 1 base. Germline V gene data show CDR1 as SEHNR and CDR2 as FQNEAQ (reference sequence). The CDR3 length is 14 residues.

The chain employs TRBV10-3 and TRBJ1-2; D possibly corresponds to TRBD1 (5 bases). V was pared by 1 base and J by 0 bases, with 9 bases between. Germline-derived CDR1 and CDR2 are ENHRY and SYGVKD. The length of the CDR3 is 15 residues. The CDR3 bases are TGTGCCATCAGTGAGTGGGGCCTATCTAACTATGGCTACACCTTC. Its translation: CAISEWGLSNYGYTF.

The genes are TRBV16 and TRBJ1-5; TRBD1 matches 9 bases. Germline V gene data show CDR1 as KGHSY and CDR2 as FQNENV. The V gene end was trimmed by 1 base and the J gene end by 4 bases; junction bases not matched to a gene: 2. There are 15 residues in the CDR3. In DNA form, the CDR3 reads TGTGCCAGCAGCCAATATGACAGGGGGAATCAGCCCCAGCATTTT. Its translation: CASSQYDRGNQPQHF.

The J gene is TRBJ2-7, the V gene TRBV5-6, with D unclear. The V and J ends lost 0 bases and 5 bases respectively, with 3 bases between them. The CDR3 consists of 11 residues. The germline CDR1 and CDR2 sequences are SGHDT and YYEEEE. This CDR3 reads CASSLGHEQYF. The DNA of the CDR3 is TGTGCCAGCAGCTTGGGGCACGAGCAGTACTTC.

This chain connects TRBV5-1 to TRBJ1-2; a weak D match, TRBD1 (5 bases). CDR3 length: 14 residues. The germline CDR1 and CDR2 sequences are SGHRS and YFSETQ. Trimming left V 2 bases short and J 3 bases short, with 11 bases between. This CDR3 reads CASSLGARDYGYTF. CDR3 in DNA: TGCGCCAGCAGCTTAGGGGCTCGAGACTATGGCTACACCTTC.

This sequence joins TRBV30 and TRBJ1-6; D remains ambiguous. The germline V and J ends were trimmed by 2 bases and 6 bases, with 2 bases remaining between them. The CDR3 is made up of 11 amino acids. The germline V gene encodes CDR1 GTSNPN and CDR2 SVGIG (reference sequence). The CDR3 sequence: CAWSLNSPLHF. The CDR3 DNA sequence: TGTGCCTGGAGTCTTAATTCACCCCTCCACTTT. Based on the CDR3 plus reference TRBV30 and TRBJ1-6, the full variable domain is SQTIHQWPATLVQPVGSPLSLECTVEGTSNPNLYWYRQAAGRGLQLLFYSVGIGQISSEVPQNLSASRPQDRQFILSSKKLLLSDSGFYLCAWSLNSPLHFGNGTRLTVT.

About this clone itself: The same CDR3 also results from other DNA sequences found in this sample. In nucleotides, the CDR3 is TGCGCCAGCAGCTTGGGGGGACTAGGAAACAATGAGCAGTTCTTC. Protein product: CASSLGGLGNNEQFF. J is TRBJ2-1 and V is TRBV5-1; TRBD2 aligns across 8 bases. The V gene's germline CDR1 is SGHRS and CDR2 YFSETQ. The CDR3 has 15 residues. V was pared by 0 bases and J by 5 bases, with 4 bases of the junction left unmatched.

This clone was observed once. V is TRBV7-2 and J is TRBJ1-1; tentatively, D is TRBD1 (5 bases). With 1 base removed from V and 5 bases from J, the gap between germline ends came to 11 bases. The CDR3 is made up of 14 amino acids. Looked up from germline, CDR1 is SGHTA and CDR2 is FQGNSA. The DNA for the CDR3 is TGTGCCAGCAGCTTAGAGGGGTGGTTAACTGAAGCTTTCTTT. Protein product: CASSLEGWLTEAFF.

This sequence joins TRBV2 and TRBJ2-3; TRBD2 matches at 9 bases. This CDR3 spans 16 amino acids. With V trimmed by 4 bases and J by 1 base, 6 bases remained unmatched. CDR1 and CDR2 (germline): SNHLY, FYNNEI. CDR3 protein: CASSVGRLAGTDTQYF. CDR3 DNA: TGTGCCAGCAGTGTGGGGCGACTAGCGGGCACAGATACGCAGTATTTT.